The 7 T cell receptor beta chains given below trace back to one sample, sequenced in a study of shared clonotypes between healthy human individuals. The data were produced by immunoSEQ multiplex PCR, yet TCRdb's version contains in-frame clones alone and is incomplete. The table lists 2,100,000 or so clones, around 95% of them singletons. Sequences were obtained from naive CD4+ T cells sorted from blood. Subset of the sample: CD45RA+ positively selected. The source is a man between 18 and 35 years old in good health.

Worth noting for this clone: The same CDR3 also results from other DNA sequences found in this sample. This chain connects TRBV10-2 to TRBJ1-5, with D possibly being TRBD1 (5 bases). Germline CDR1 and CDR2: WSHSY and SAAADI. Trimming took 2 bases from V and 2 from J, leaving 7 bases between them. This CDR3 contains 14 residues. The CDR3 spells CASSEGGGNQPQHF. The CDR3 DNA sequence: TGCGCCAGCAGTGAGGGGGGAGGCAATCAGCCCCAGCATTTT.

The chain employs TRBV5-4 and TRBJ2-1; 11 bases are shared with TRBD2. This CDR3 has 15 residues. The germline gives CDR1 SGHNT, CDR2 YYREEE (reference sequence). Trimming removed 3 bases from V and 2 bases from J; junction bases left unmatched: 1. CDR3 nucleotides: TGTGCCAGCAGCTATAGCGGGGGGGCCTACAATGAGCAGTTCTTC. Protein sequence: CASSYSGGAYNEQFF.

The chain has TRBV2 and TRBJ2-1; D gene ambiguous. V was cut by 7 bases and J by 4 bases, with 17 bases left in between. The CDR3 length is 15 residues. Germline lookup yields CDR1 SNHLY and CDR2 FYNNEI. The CDR3 sequence is CASNADRGSYNEQFF. CDR3 coding DNA: TGTGCCAGCAATGCCGACCGAGGTTCATACAATGAGCAGTTCTTC.

This chain links TRBV10-3 with TRBJ1-5; D gene unclear. The CDR3 extends over 13 amino acids. Trimming removed 0 bases at V and 7 bases at J, with 7 bases between. Germline V CDR1 and CDR2: ENHRY, SYGVKD. CDR3 residues: CAISESVEQPQHF. The CDR3 DNA follows: TGTGCCATCAGTGAGTCAGTGGAACAGCCCCAGCATTTT.

The J gene is TRBJ2-1, the V gene TRBV6-5; D possibly corresponds to TRBD2 (5 bases). From germline, CDR1 is MNHEY and CDR2 SVGAGI. The ends were cut back, 1 base at V and 9 bases at J, with 16 bases in the middle. The CDR3 consists of 15 residues. CDR3 residues: CASSYWRTPGGEQFF. In DNA, the CDR3 is TGTGCCAGCAGTTACTGGAGGACCCCGGGCGGTGAGCAGTTCTTC.

The chain uses TRBV6-1 and TRBJ1-5; 9 bases match TRBD1. Germline V gives CDR1 MNHNS, CDR2 SASEGT. The CDR3 loop spans 15 amino acids. V shed 5 bases and J 4 bases; nucleotides not matched to a gene: 6. Written as DNA, the CDR3 is TGTGCCAGCAGTCGGGACAGGGCCTTTAATCAGCCCCAGCATTTT. Residues: CASSRDRAFNQPQHF.

The CDR3 nucleotides are TGTGCCAGCAGTCCTGGGACTAGCGCGGGCGAGCAGTACTTC. Amino acid sequence: CASSPGTSAGEQYF. The chain combines TRBV2 with TRBJ2-7; 10 nucleotides agree with TRBD2. This CDR3 has 14 residues. V lost 5 bases to trimming and J lost 6 bases; unmatched junction nucleotides: 7. CDR1 SNHLY and CDR2 FYNNEI come from the germline V gene.